A single sample gave rise to the 26 T cell receptor beta chains below, sequenced in a study of T cell changes during pregnancy in multiple sclerosis. Some clones are missing from TCRdb's copy, which holds only in-frame ones; the method was immunoSEQ multiplex PCR. The sample has some 48,000 clones, about 93% seen once; the top ten hold around 0.61%. This specimen was CD4+ T cells from peripheral blood mononuclear cells, taken after pregnancy. The receptors were sampled from a female donor in good health, enrolled as a control in a pregnancy study.

V gene TRBV5-6 combines with J gene TRBJ2-1, with D unresolved. Germline CDR1 SGHDT, CDR2 YYEEEE. The CDR3 loop spans 12 amino acids. V was clipped by 1 base and J by 10 bases, with 9 bases between them. In nucleotides, the CDR3 is TGTGCCAGCAGCTTGTCTATGCGGGAGCAGTTCTTC. It specifies CASSLSMREQFF.

This chain connects TRBV19 to TRBJ2-5; D is possibly TRBD2 (5 bases). Germline CDR1 reads LNHDA; CDR2 reads SQIVND (reference sequence). The germline V and J ends were trimmed by 9 bases and 4 bases, with 15 bases remaining between them. The CDR3 has 13 residues. The CDR3 here is CASSPPRGETQYF. CDR3 bases: TGTGCCAGCTCACCCCCACGGGGAGAGACCCAGTACTTC.

The chain has TRBV7-9 and TRBJ2-1, with 16 bases identical to TRBD2. The CDR3 consists of 13 residues. Germline V lookup: CDR1 SEHNR, CDR2 FQNEAQ (reference sequence). J was trimmed by 7 bases and V by 11 bases; bases with no gene match: 2. CDR3 DNA sequence: TGTGCCCGGGGACTAGCGGGGGGGAATGAGCAGTTCTTC. Translated: CARGLAGGNEQFF.

The CDR3 loop reads CASRRRQGQETQYF. CDR3 nucleotide sequence: TGTGCCAGCAGACGGAGACAGGGGCAAGAGACCCAGTACTTC. The genes are TRBV27 and TRBJ2-5; 8 nucleotides agree with TRBD1. Germline CDR1 MNHEY, CDR2 SMNVEV (reference sequence). Unmatched junction bases numbered 5, after V lost 6 bases and J lost 2 bases. CDR3 length: 14 amino acids.

The chain uses TRBV7-9 and TRBJ2-7, with TRBD1 matching 11 bases. CDR1 SEHNR and CDR2 FQNEAQ come from the germline V gene (reference sequence). With V trimmed by 4 bases and J by 2 bases, 1 base remained unmatched. The CDR3 is 14 residues long. The CDR3 reads CASSWDRGAYEQYF. The CDR3, as DNA: TGTGCCAGCAGCTGGGACAGGGGGGCCTACGAGCAGTACTTC.

The table lists this clone with a count of one. The rearrangement uses TRBV29-1 and TRBJ1-1; 11 bases are shared with TRBD1. The germline CDR1 and CDR2 sequences are SQVTM and ANQGSEA. J lost 5 bases, V lost 5 bases, and 7 bases had no gene match. The CDR3 totals 14 residues. The CDR3 sequence: CSVRGTGGETEAFF. In DNA form, the CDR3 reads TGCAGCGTTCGGGGGACAGGGGGAGAGACTGAAGCTTTCTTT.

The chain is built from TRBV5-4 and TRBJ2-3; D remains ambiguous. There are 13 residues in the CDR3. Germline CDR1 is SGHNT and CDR2 is YYREEE (reference sequence). V was pared by 2 bases and J by 2 bases, with 6 bases between. The CDR3 protein is CASSFGHTDTQYF. DNA of the CDR3: TGTGCCAGCAGCTTTGGGCACACAGATACGCAGTATTTT.

This sequence joins TRBV6-5 and TRBJ2-7, with 9 nucleotides matching TRBD1. Germline CDR1 and CDR2: MNHEY and SVGAGI. The ends lost 2 bases at V and 1 base at J; junction bases unmatched: 3. This CDR3 has 15 residues. In DNA form, the CDR3 reads TGTGCCAGCAGTTACGTAGGGACAGGGTCCTACGAGCAGTACTTC. The encoded protein is CASSYVGTGSYEQYF.

The rearrangement joins TRBV10-3 to TRBJ2-1; a weak D match, TRBD2 (6 bases). Between the trimmed V and J ends, which lost 3 bases and 8 bases, there was a span of 20 bases. The CDR3 length is 16 residues. Germline V lookup: CDR1 ENHRY, CDR2 SYGVKD. The CDR3 bases are TGTGCCATCAGTGAAGTGGGGAGCGGGCGGACGGATGAGCAGTTCTTC. As protein: CAISEVGSGRTDEQFF.

CDR3: CSVKWRESSYEQYF. In nucleotides, the CDR3 is TGCAGCGTTAAATGGCGGGAGAGCTCCTACGAGCAGTACTTC. J is TRBJ2-7 and V is TRBV29-1; 7 bases map to TRBD2. V lost 5 bases, J lost 0 bases, and 7 bases stayed unmatched. The CDR3 runs 14 residues. Germline V lookup: CDR1 SQVTM, CDR2 ANQGSEA.

The chain uses TRBV19 and TRBJ2-7, with 7 bases that match TRBD2. This CDR3 has 14 amino acids. V gave up 7 bases and J gave up 0 bases; unmatched junction bases: 6. Per germline, CDR1 LNHDA and CDR2 SQIVND (reference sequence). In nucleotides, the CDR3 is TGTGCCAGTAAGGGCGGCGGGAGCTCCTACGAGCAGTACTTC. It is translated as CASKGGGSSYEQYF.

The rearrangement links TRBV7-9 to TRBJ2-5; the D gene is possibly TRBD2 (6 bases). The CDR3 sequence is 15 residues long. Germline CDR1 is SEHNR and CDR2 is FQNEAQ (reference sequence). Trimming took 0 bases from V and 5 from J, leaving 13 bases between them. The CDR3 DNA reads TGTGCCAGCAGCTTAGCGCTGGGGGGACCGGAGACCCAGTACTTC. Translating gives CASSLALGGPETQYF. The whole variable domain, remainder taken from reference TRBV7-9 and TRBJ2-5, is DTGVSQNPRHKITKRGQNVTFRCDPISEHNRLYWYRQTLGQGPEFLTYFQNEAQLEKSRLLSDRFSAERPKGSFSTLEIQRTEQGDSAMYLCASSLALGGPETQYFGPGTRLLVL.

This clone has more than one count but fewer than ten. The V and J genes are TRBV28 and TRBJ2-2, with 7 bases fitting TRBD2. After removal of 3 bases from V and 1 base from J, the junction contained 14 bases not matched to a gene. The CDR3 totals 19 residues. Germline V gives CDR1 MDHEN, CDR2 SYDVKM. The CDR3 loop is CASSFSGFSLAENTGELFF. The CDR3 bases are TGTGCCAGCAGTTTTTCGGGGTTTTCCCTAGCGGAGAACACCGGGGAGCTGTTTTTT.

The V and J genes are TRBV28 and TRBJ1-1, with a possible D match to TRBD1 (5 bases). Germline CDR1 and CDR2: MDHEN and SYDVKM. Trimming left V 6 bases short and J 2 bases short, with 16 bases between. The CDR3 has 15 residues. CDR3 bases: TGTGCCAGCAGCCCTTCGGCGGGGGGAAACACTGAAGCTTTCTTT. It specifies CASSPSAGGNTEAFF.

This clone was detected a few times. The chain employs TRBV7-9 and TRBJ1-2, with a tentative D call TRBD1 (6 bases). This CDR3 is built from 13 residues. V was clipped by 5 bases and J by 4 bases, with 11 bases between them. The V gene's germline CDR1 is SEHNR and CDR2 FQNEAQ (reference sequence). The CDR3 is CASSPQGSYGYTF. In DNA form, the CDR3 reads TGTGCCAGCAGCCCGCAGGGGAGCTATGGCTACACCTTC.

V and J are TRBV9 and TRBJ1-6, with unresolved D. The germline V gene encodes CDR1 SGDLS and CDR2 YYNGEE. V lost 0 bases and J lost 3, with 10 bases in between. The CDR3 is 16 amino acids. CDR3 residues: CASSVGGPDYNSPLHF. As DNA, the CDR3 is TGTGCCAGCAGCGTAGGAGGCCCGGACTATAATTCACCCCTCCACTTT.

The rearrangement links TRBV9 to TRBJ2-5, with TRBD2 identical over 9 bases. V trimming: 0 bases; J trimming: 11 bases; junction bases outside the gene matches: 14. This CDR3 has 16 residues. Germline V CDR1 and CDR2: SGDLS, YYNGEE. CDR3 nucleotide sequence: TGTGCCAGCAGCGTAGGAAGCGGGGGGCCCTTGTGGGAGCAGTACTTC. Its translation: CASSVGSGGPLWEQYF.

This clone was seen once. The rearrangement uses TRBV28 and TRBJ2-3; possible D gene TRBD2, 6 bases. The CDR3 contains 12 residues. Germline V gene data show CDR1 as MDHEN and CDR2 as SYDVKM. The CDR3 region is CRVAASTDTQYF. The CDR3 nucleotides read TGTAGGGTAGCGGCTAGCACAGATACGCAGTATTTT.

This chain links TRBV7-9 with TRBJ2-3, with D possibly TRBD2 on 6 matching bases. V was cut by 3 bases and J by 0 bases, with 10 bases left in between. This CDR3 is 15 amino acids long. Germline lookup yields CDR1 SEHNR and CDR2 FQNEAQ (reference sequence). The CDR3 here is CASSFPGTSTDTQYF. The CDR3 bases are TGTGCCAGCAGCTTTCCCGGGACTAGCACAGATACGCAGTATTTT.

Comment on this clone: The junction departs from germline at one end; a sequencing error may be responsible. V is TRBV7-7 and J is TRBJ2-5; the D gene is possibly TRBD1 (6 bases). This CDR3 has 15 residues. Germline lookup yields CDR1 SSHAT and CDR2 FNYEAQ (reference sequence). The CDR3 DNA sequence: TGTGCTAGCAGCTTAGGTGACAGGTTACAAGAGACCCAGTACTTC. Translated: CASSLGDRLQETQYF.

The genes are TRBV7-9 and TRBJ1-1; 7 positions agree with TRBD1. CDR1 and CDR2 from the germline V gene are SEHNR and FQNEAQ (reference sequence). The V and J ends lost 0 bases and 6 bases, in that order; junction bases with no gene match: 4. The CDR3 is made up of 14 amino acids. The CDR3: CASSLAQGEPEAFF. The CDR3 nucleotides are TGTGCCAGCAGCTTAGCCCAGGGGGAACCTGAAGCTTTCTTT.

The V call is TRBV7-2, the J call TRBJ2-1; TRBD2 agrees at 7 bases. The germline CDR1 and CDR2 sequences are SGHTA and FQGNSA. Trimming at V came to 7 bases and at J to 3 bases, leaving 12 bases not matched to a gene. There are 16 residues in the CDR3. The chain's CDR3 is CASTPRRGLNYNEQFF. The CDR3 DNA follows: TGTGCCAGCACCCCCCGGCGGGGACTAAACTACAATGAGCAGTTCTTC.

The chain is built from TRBV19 and TRBJ1-5; D remains ambiguous. With 6 bases removed from V and 9 bases from J, the gap between germline ends came to 12 bases. CDR3 length: 12 amino acids. The germline V gene encodes CDR1 LNHDA and CDR2 SQIVND (reference sequence). The CDR3 bases are TGTGCCAGTAGCCTTTTATCGTGGCCCCAGCATTTT. Its protein is CASSLLSWPQHF.

V is TRBV18 and J is TRBJ2-5; D might be TRBD1 (6 bases). CDR1 KGHSH and CDR2 LQKENI come from the germline V gene. The CDR3 has 15 residues. V lost 3 bases and J 5 bases, leaving 16 bases between the germline ends. DNA for the CDR3: TGTGCCAGCTCACCGTCTTCACAGGGCGGGGAGACCCAGTACTTC. Translating gives CASSPSSQGGETQYF.

CDR3: CASSREDGTEAFF. In nucleotides, the CDR3 is TGTGCCAGCAGCCGAGAGGATGGAACTGAAGCTTTCTTT. The V and J genes are TRBV7-9 and TRBJ1-1, with unresolved D. The CDR3 sequence is 13 residues long. Trimming removed 5 bases at V and 5 bases at J, with 12 bases between. Germline-derived CDR1 and CDR2 are SEHNR and FQNEAQ (reference sequence).

The chain carries TRBV5-4 and TRBJ1-3, with D possibly being TRBD1 (5 bases). V gave up 4 bases and J gave up 0 bases, with 5 bases separating them. This CDR3 is built from 13 residues. The germline CDR1 and CDR2 sequences are SGHNT and YYREEE (reference sequence). The CDR3 DNA is TGTGCCAGCAGCAGGGGCTCTGGAAACACCATATATTTT. It codes for CASSRGSGNTIYF.